The 26 T cell receptor beta chains below all came from one sample that was sequenced in a study of persistence of HIV-infected CD4 T cells. This was the immunoSEQ version 4 assay in survey mode. TCRdb keeps only in-frame clones here, not all; method: immunoSEQ multiplex PCR. The sample has more than 10,000 clones, about 65% seen once. Stimulation used 8.5 to 10 ug/mL lysate from CMV-infected fibroblasts. CD4+ T cells upregulating both CD40 ligand and CD69 were sorted as responding cells. Their antigens are not known. Here the sequenced sample was CD4+ T cells sorted from PBMCs after 18-hour stimulation, taken from a patient who received antiretroviral therapy. The receptor source for this set is an adult man with HIV who was CMV-seropositive.

The genes are TRBV27 and TRBJ2-7; 7 bases line up with TRBD1. Germline assignment: CDR1 MNHEY and CDR2 SMNVEV (reference sequence). V shed 3 bases, J shed 2 bases, and the junction held 4 bases outside the gene matches. The CDR3 spans 14 residues. The DNA for the CDR3 is TGTGCCAGCAGTTTCTGGCAGGGGGCCTACGAGCAGTACTTC. It specifies CASSFWQGAYEQYF.

This clone ranks as medium-sized (0.01 to 0.1%). V usage is TRBV7-9 and J usage is TRBJ1-5; D is possibly TRBD1 (6 bases). Per the germline V gene, CDR1 is SEHNR and CDR2 is FQNEAQ (reference sequence). V was pared by 5 bases and J by 1 base, with 15 bases between. The CDR3 has 16 residues. The CDR3 region is CASSPERGGSNQPQHF. The CDR3 region has the DNA TGTGCCAGCAGCCCCGAGAGGGGGGGCAGCAATCAGCCCCAGCATTTT. Drawing the rest from reference TRBV7-9 and TRBJ1-5, the complete variable domain is DTGVSQNPRHKITKRGQNVTFRCDPISEHNRLYWYRQTLGQGPEFLTYFQNEAQLEKSRLLSDRFSAERPKGSFSTLEIQRTEQGDSAMYLCASSPERGGSNQPQHFGDGTRLSIL.

V usage is TRBV20-1 and J usage is TRBJ2-5, with D possibly being TRBD2 (5 bases). The CDR3 sequence is 13 residues long. V was cut by 6 bases and J by 2 bases, with 13 bases left in between. CDR1 and CDR2 from the germline V gene are DFQATT and SNEGSKA (reference sequence). CDR3 nucleotide sequence: TGCAGTGCGAGTGGCCGGGGACAAGAGACCCAGTACTTC. It is translated as CSASGRGQETQYF.

The sample holds a few counts of this clone. This rearrangement joins TRBV14 to TRBJ1-2; 9 nucleotides align to TRBD1. Germline V gene data show CDR1 as SGHDN and CDR2 as FVKESK. The CDR3 spans 16 residues. The ends lost 1 base at V and 0 bases at J; junction bases unmatched: 3. Here the CDR3 reads CASSQGTGVTNYGYTF. The CDR3 DNA reads TGTGCCAGCAGCCAAGGGACAGGGGTTACTAACTATGGCTACACCTTC.

The count of this clone is one. This chain links TRBV9 with TRBJ1-4, with 9 bases matching TRBD1. The CDR3 consists of 14 residues. The trim removed 4 bases at V and 7 bases at J, leaving 5 bases unmatched. Germline V CDR1 and CDR2: SGDLS, YYNGEE. The CDR3: CASSKDRGGEKLFF. The CDR3, as DNA: TGTGCCAGCAGCAAGGACAGGGGAGGTGAAAAACTGTTTTTT.

The V gene is TRBV7-6, the J gene TRBJ1-5; TRBD1 aligns across 8 bases. The germline CDR1 and CDR2 sequences are SGHVS and FNYEAQ. With V trimmed by 5 bases and J by 7 bases, 4 bases remained unmatched. This CDR3 region has 13 residues. CDR3 residues: CASSADRDQPQHF. The CDR3 region has the DNA TGTGCCAGCAGCGCGGACAGGGACCAGCCCCAGCATTTT.

CDR3: CASRPLRTVTGELFF. The CDR3 coding sequence is TGTGCCAGTAGACCTCTTCGGACGGTCACCGGGGAGCTGTTTTTT. This rearrangement joins TRBV19 to TRBJ2-2; D unclear. Germline assignment: CDR1 LNHDA and CDR2 SQIVND (reference sequence). The V end was cut by 6 bases, the J end by 4 bases, with 15 bases between. This CDR3 comprises 15 residues.

The rearrangement joins TRBV2 to TRBJ1-2; D is unresolved. From germline, CDR1 is SNHLY and CDR2 FYNNEI. V was pared by 1 base and J by 7 bases, with 13 bases between. The CDR3 loop spans 14 amino acids. In nucleotides, the CDR3 is TGTGCCAGCAGTGAAGGTTCAGGTGCTGGTGGCTACACCTTC. Protein: CASSEGSGAGGYTF.

This clone has a single count. J is TRBJ2-7 and V is TRBV12-2; the D call of TRBD1 is as the table states it, not checked on the DNA. TRBV12-2 is assigned pseudogene status. This CDR3 is built from 13 residues. This CDR3 reads CASRLAPKYEQYF. CDR3 bases: TGTGCAAGTCGCTTAGCCCCCAAATACGAGCAGTACTTC.

The gene calls are TRBV3-1 (or the pseudogene TRBV3-2) and TRBJ2-2, with 7 bases that match TRBD1. V was pared by 4 bases and J by 6 bases, with 8 bases of the junction left unmatched. Per germline, CDR1 LGHDT and CDR2 YNNKEL (reference sequence). The CDR3 contains 15 residues. The CDR3 sequence: CASSPLAQGAGELFF. The CDR3 nucleotides are TGTGCCAGCAGCCCCTTGGCGCAGGGGGCCGGGGAGCTGTTTTTT.

V usage is TRBV9 and J usage is TRBJ2-3, with no clear D. The CDR3 extends over 15 amino acids. Germline values: CDR1 SGDLS, CDR2 YYNGEE. Trimming removed 0 bases at V and 0 bases at J, with 8 bases between. Here the CDR3 DNA reads TGTGCCAGCAGCGTAGCTACCTCTAGCACAGATACGCAGTATTTT. This sequence encodes CASSVATSSTDTQYF.

This clone occurred once. The V call is TRBV10-3, the J call TRBJ1-4; D remains ambiguous. The CDR3 covers 18 residues. The germline V gene encodes CDR1 ENHRY and CDR2 SYGVKD. V was pared by 3 bases and J by 4 bases, with 21 bases between. The CDR3 protein is CAISDGVTPRALNEKLFF. Here the CDR3 DNA reads TGTGCCATCAGTGATGGGGTGACACCACGTGCCCTTAATGAAAAACTGTTTTTT.

The rearrangement links TRBV7-2 to TRBJ2-7; TRBD2 matches 10 bases. This CDR3 is built from 15 residues. V dropped 5 bases and J dropped 3; count of bases not matched to a gene: 7. Germline lookup yields CDR1 SGHTA and CDR2 FQGNSA. The CDR3 is CASSPERGGFYEQYF. The DNA for the CDR3 is TGTGCCAGCAGCCCCGAGCGGGGGGGATTCTACGAGCAGTACTTC.

In its sample, this clone was seen once. The chain links TRBV15 to TRBJ1-1, with D unclear. The germline V gene encodes CDR1 LNHNV and CDR2 YYDKDF (reference sequence). This CDR3 has 12 amino acids. V lost 5 bases and J lost 2, with 6 bases in between. DNA for the CDR3: TGTGCCACCAGCCCCCTCAACACTGAAGCTTTCTTT. Its protein product is CATSPLNTEAFF.

On this clone itself: Other nucleotide sequences from this sample produce the same CDR3. This chain uses TRBV5-1 with TRBJ2-5; D possibly matches TRBD1 or TRBD2 (5 bases each). The V end lost 2 bases, the J end lost 5 bases, and 7 bases lay between the germline ends. Germline assignment: CDR1 SGHRS and CDR2 YFSETQ. The CDR3 totals 12 residues. For the CDR3, the DNA is TGCGCCAGCAGCTTAGGGGAGGAGACCCAGTACTTC. Translated, it gives CASSLGEETQYF.

The chain carries TRBV19 and TRBJ1-2; TRBD1 might be the D (5 bases). V was cut by 2 bases and J by 4 bases, with 14 bases left in between. CDR3 length equals 15 residues. The germline gives CDR1 LNHDA, CDR2 SQIVND (reference sequence). The CDR3 region is CASSIQRGGPYGYTF. CDR3 bases: TGTGCCAGTAGTATACAACGGGGGGGACCCTATGGCTACACCTTC.

By share, this clone counts as medium-sized. V is TRBV27 and J is TRBJ1-5, with 9 bases that match TRBD1. V shed 6 bases, J shed 5 bases, and the junction held 5 bases outside the gene matches. The CDR3 extends over 14 amino acids. Germline loops: CDR1 MNHEY, CDR2 SMNVEV (reference sequence). The DNA for the CDR3 is TGTGCCAGCAGACCCGGGACAGGGTATCAGCCCCAGCATTTT. Amino acids: CASRPGTGYQPQHF.

The chain combines TRBV2 with TRBJ1-5, with 10 bases fitting TRBD1. Trimming removed 6 bases from V and 0 bases from J; junction bases left unmatched: 2. There are 15 residues in the CDR3. Per the germline V gene, CDR1 is SNHLY and CDR2 is FYNNEI. This chain's CDR3 is CASRGTGDSNQPQHF. The DNA for the CDR3 is TGTGCCAGCAGGGGGACAGGGGATAGCAATCAGCCCCAGCATTTT. Supplemented by reference TRBV2 and TRBJ1-5, the full variable domain reads EPEVTQTPSHQVTQMGQEVILRCVPISNHLYFYWYRQILGQKVEFLVSFYNNEISEKSEIFDDQFSVERPDGSNFTLKIRSTKLEDSAMYFCASRGTGDSNQPQHFGDGTRLSIL.

This chain links TRBV6-5 with TRBJ2-7, with TRBD1 matching over 9 bases. With 6 bases clipped from V and 4 bases from J, the junction kept 10 bases outside the gene matches. Germline values: CDR1 MNHEY, CDR2 SVGAGI. This CDR3 spans 15 amino acids. CDR3 nucleotide sequence: TGTGCCAGCAGCCGCAGGGGGACAGGGCTATACGAGCAGTACTTC. It is translated as CASSRRGTGLYEQYF.

The chain carries TRBV18 and TRBJ1-2; D is possibly TRBD1 (5 bases). V gave up 2 bases and J gave up 1 base, with 11 bases separating them. CDR1 is KGHSH, CDR2 LQKENI, per germline. The CDR3 totals 15 residues. For the CDR3, the DNA is TGTGCCAGCTCACCAGGCAGGGTGGATAACTATGGCTACACCTTC. Protein product: CASSPGRVDNYGYTF.

In its sample, this clone was seen a few times. CDR3 region: CASRRTVSDNSPLHF. The CDR3 coding sequence is TGTGCCAGCAGGAGGACAGTGAGCGATAATTCACCCCTCCACTTT. The V and J genes are TRBV7-8 and TRBJ1-6; TRBD1 is a possible D gene (6 bases). Germline CDR1 is SGHVS and CDR2 is FQNEAQ. V was trimmed by 6 bases and J by 5 bases, leaving 14 bases between them. CDR3 length: 15 amino acids.

The rearrangement links TRBV6-6 to TRBJ1-6, with D maybe TRBD1 (6 bases). The CDR3 spans 15 residues. Germline lookup yields CDR1 MNHNY and CDR2 SVGAGI (reference sequence). V was cut by 0 bases and J by 6 bases, with 9 bases left in between. The CDR3 DNA reads as TGTGCCAGCAGTTACTCGCAGGGGAGTAATTCACCCCTCCACTTT. This sequence encodes CASSYSQGSNSPLHF.

This chain connects TRBV29-1 to TRBJ1-2, with 8 bases lining up with TRBD1. Germline V lookup: CDR1 SQVTM, CDR2 ANQGSEA. The CDR3 runs to 14 residues. V trimming: 6 bases; J trimming: 4 bases; junction bases outside the gene matches: 10. The CDR3, as DNA: TGCAGCGTGGGGGAGGACAGGGCGATCTATGGCTACACCTTC. Translation: CSVGEDRAIYGYTF. Combining the CDR3 with reference TRBV29-1 and TRBJ1-2 gives the whole variable domain SAVISQKPSRDICQRGTSLTIQCQVDSQVTMMFWYRQQPGQSLTLIATANQGSEATYESGFVIDKFPISRPNLTFSTLTVSNMSPEDSSIYLCSVGEDRAIYGYTFGSGTRLTVV.

The chain couples TRBV27 to TRBJ2-3; 8 bases map to TRBD2. V was clipped by 3 bases and J by 2 bases; unmatched bases: 10. The CDR3 is 17 residues long. Looked up from germline, CDR1 is MNHEY and CDR2 is SMNVEV (reference sequence). CDR3 sequence (DNA): TGTGCCAGCAGTTTCTCCGGGGTAGCGGGGCACACAGATACGCAGTATTTT. Its protein product is CASSFSGVAGHTDTQYF.

There are a few counts of this clone. The chain carries TRBV19 and TRBJ1-5; no clear D gene. This CDR3 spans 14 amino acids. V was clipped by 5 bases and J by 1 base, with 9 bases between them. The germline gives CDR1 LNHDA, CDR2 SQIVND (reference sequence). The CDR3 region has the DNA TGTGCCAGTAGTTTGGACGTAAGCAATCAGCCCCAGCATTTT. As protein: CASSLDVSNQPQHF.

This chain links TRBV6-4 with TRBJ1-5; 10 bases match TRBD1. Germline V gives CDR1 MRHNA, CDR2 SNTAGT. After removal of 8 bases from V and 0 bases from J, the junction contained 7 bases not matched to a gene. The CDR3 runs to 16 residues. CDR3: CASGGTGDNSNQPQHF. The CDR3 region has the DNA TGTGCCAGCGGAGGGACAGGGGACAATAGCAATCAGCCCCAGCATTTT.